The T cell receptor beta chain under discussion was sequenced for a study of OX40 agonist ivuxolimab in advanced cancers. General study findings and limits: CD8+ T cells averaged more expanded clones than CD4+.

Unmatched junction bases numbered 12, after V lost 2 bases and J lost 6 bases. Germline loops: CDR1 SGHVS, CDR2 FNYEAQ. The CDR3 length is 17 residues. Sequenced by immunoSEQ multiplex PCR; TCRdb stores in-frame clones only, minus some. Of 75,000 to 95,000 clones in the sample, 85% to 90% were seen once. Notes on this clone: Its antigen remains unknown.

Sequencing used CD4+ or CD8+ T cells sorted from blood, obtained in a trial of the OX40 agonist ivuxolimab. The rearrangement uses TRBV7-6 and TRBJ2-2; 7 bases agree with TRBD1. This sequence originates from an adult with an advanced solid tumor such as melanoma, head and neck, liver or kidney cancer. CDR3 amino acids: CASSLRTEQGHSGELFF. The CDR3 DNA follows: TGTGCCAGCAGCTTACGAACGGAACAGGGGCATTCCGGGGAGCTGTTTTTT.